This note documents a single TCR beta chain sequence. Its antigen is still unknown. No clone much larger than this one lies a single base away; base qualities are absent. The immunoSEQ Assay, a bias-controlled multiplex PCR, was used to amplify TCRbeta CDR3 regions from genomic DNA. The study's processing was this. The number of nucleated cells in each sample was estimated from the amplification of reference gene primers within the assay. To quantify the absolute abundance of each unique TCRbeta CDR3 rearrangement, sequence reads were collapsed and filtered. For each sample, productive Simpson clonality was calculated as the square root of Simpson's diversity index over productive rearrangements. The immuneACCESS repertoire file appears here via TCRdb, limited to in-frame rearrangements. These files lack a portion of the clones; in checked studies, under half of the deficit traces to unresolved V genes, and the cause of the others is not known. V, J and clone size derive from that table, while D and trimming were established from the DNA sequence. This sample comprises over 250,000 clones, around 89% of them detected only once. 6% to 8% of the sample comes from the top ten.

The data stem from a study of blood T cell repertoires in COVID-19 (TCRdb year 2020). For the study in its entirety: Samples from collaborators originated in the United States, Italy and Spain and spanned both the acute and convalescent phases of COVID-19. The material from the prospective study consisted of cDNA or gDNA derived from T cells, B-cell-depleted T cells, or PBMCs. Subjects who had been exposed to COVID-19, were actively infected with it, or had recovered from it provided the deeply sampled blood TCRbeta repertoires that made up the dataset. The repertoires were made available in a free public database intended to serve as a resource for research on the immune response to SARS-CoV-2. Samples came from the ongoing ImmuneRACE study (first 160 participants) plus 1,254 subjects from 6 global collaborators. A de-identified subject ID, COVID-19 status, age in years and sex were almost always included in the sample metadata. Where available, HLA class I and class II types were obtained from metadata supplied by the sample provider rather than from assay-based typing.

At one collaborating source in Seattle, patients were enrolled during active infection and were followed longitudinally through the course of disease. Whole blood was collected in K2EDTA tubes by collaborating institutions according to the institutions' own protocols. For TCRbeta analysis, collaborators shipped samples as frozen whole blood, isolated PBMCs, or DNA extracted from either of those sample types. Broader findings and caveats from the paper: The amount of clinical and demographic metadata varied by source and participant and was provided uncurated.

Between the V and J ends, shortened by 3 bases and 5 bases respectively, the junction contains 21 bases. The germline V gene specifies SGHDT as CDR1 and YYEEEE as CDR2. Counted from cysteine to phenylalanine, this CDR3 has 16 amino acids. Only the CDR3 DNA stays, 48 bases, in frame from base 1. The V and J segments used are TRBV5-6 and TRBJ2-7; a tentative D call is TRBD1 (7 bases match). The sample was peripheral blood. The clonotype comes from a woman aged 45-65 years with COVID-19, enrolled during active disease. The CDR3 region reads CASSSSRQGGYDEQYF. The bases read TGTGCCAGCAGCTCGTCAAGACAGGGAGGTTACGACGAGCAGTACTTC.